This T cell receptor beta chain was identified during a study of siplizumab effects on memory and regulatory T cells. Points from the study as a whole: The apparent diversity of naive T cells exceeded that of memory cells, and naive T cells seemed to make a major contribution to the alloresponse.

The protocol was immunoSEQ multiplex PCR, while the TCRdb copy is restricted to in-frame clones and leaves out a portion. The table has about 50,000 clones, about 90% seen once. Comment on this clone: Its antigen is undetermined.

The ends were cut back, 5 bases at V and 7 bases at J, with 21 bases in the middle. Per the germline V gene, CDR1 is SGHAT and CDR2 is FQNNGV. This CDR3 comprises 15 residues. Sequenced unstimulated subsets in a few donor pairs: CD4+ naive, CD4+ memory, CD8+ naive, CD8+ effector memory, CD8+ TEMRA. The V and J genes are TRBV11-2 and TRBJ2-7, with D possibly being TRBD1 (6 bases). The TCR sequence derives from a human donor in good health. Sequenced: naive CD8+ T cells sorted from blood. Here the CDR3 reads CASSEYSIGGVEQYF. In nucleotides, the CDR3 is TGTGCCAGCAGCGAATACAGCATAGGGGGTGTAGAGCAGTACTTC.